This T cell receptor beta chain was captured in a study of T cell responses to AZD1222 COVID-19 vaccine. Germline V gene data show CDR1 as MDHEN and CDR2 as SYDVKM. Trimming left V 8 bases short and J 4 bases short, with 12 bases between. This CDR3 comprises 13 residues. Sequencing used immunoSEQ multiplex PCR; TCRdb keeps in-frame clones, though not all of them. This repertoire shows some 80,000 clones, roughly nine tenths found once; its top ten account for around 5.3%. The source was peripheral blood, collected on day 0 of AZD1222 vaccination. The origin of this receptor is an adult in good health. The V and J genes are TRBV28 and TRBJ1-5; no clear D. CDR3 bases: TGTGCCAGCGCTAGGGCGGGAAATCAGCCCCAGCATTTT. It translates to CASARAGNQPQHF.